Described below is a single TCR beta chain sequence and its context. The antigen remains undetermined. The data stem from a study of beta chain features in type 1 diabetes. Across the whole study: Researchers looked at fewer than 110 million sorted cells across all samples. Study results and limitations: Resolution of whether HLA type affects TCRB rearrangement was not achieved here. Type 1 diabetes patients showed a moderate but significant shortening of TCRB CDR3s in all four CD4+ subsets.

TCRB transcripts that were expressed got sequenced, as all of the isolated RNA had been reverse transcribed. Clones were read by immunoSEQ multiplex PCR, and TCRdb kept only the in-frame ones, dropping some. The sample yields roughly 450,000 clones, 11% seen once. V lost 3 bases to trimming and J lost 0 bases, with 8 bases between them. Per the germline V gene, CDR1 is SGHVS and CDR2 is FNYEAQ. There are 15 residues in the CDR3. The receptor comes from a woman in her late teens or twenties in good health. The chain carries TRBV7-6 and TRBJ2-2; possibly TRBD2 for D (6 bases). The sample was naive CD4+ T cells from blood. The CDR3 DNA follows: TGTGCCAGCAGCTTTGGACTATCGAACACCGGGGAGCTGTTTTTT. It translates to CASSFGLSNTGELFF. Drawing the rest from reference TRBV7-6 and TRBJ2-2, the complete variable domain is GAGVSQSPRYKVTKRGQDVALRCDPISGHVSLYWYRQALGQGPEFLTYFNYEAQQDKSGLPNDRFSAERPEGSISTLTIQRTEQRDSAMYRCASSFGLSNTGELFFGEGSRLTVL.